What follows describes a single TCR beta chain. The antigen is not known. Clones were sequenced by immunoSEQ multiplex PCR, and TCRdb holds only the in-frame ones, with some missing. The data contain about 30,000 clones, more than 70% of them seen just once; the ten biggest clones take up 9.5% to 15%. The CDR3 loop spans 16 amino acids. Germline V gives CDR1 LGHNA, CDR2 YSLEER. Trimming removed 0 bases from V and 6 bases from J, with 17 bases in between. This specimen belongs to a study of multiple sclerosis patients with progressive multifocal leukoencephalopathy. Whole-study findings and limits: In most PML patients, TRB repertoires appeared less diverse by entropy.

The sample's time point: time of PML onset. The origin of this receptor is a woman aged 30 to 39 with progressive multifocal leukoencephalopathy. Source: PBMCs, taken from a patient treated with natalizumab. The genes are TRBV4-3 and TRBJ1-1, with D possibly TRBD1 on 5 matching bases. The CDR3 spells CASSQEGSGAWPEAFF. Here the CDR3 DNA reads TGCGCCAGCAGCCAAGAGGGTTCCGGGGCCTGGCCTGAAGCTTTCTTT.